The 13 T cell receptor beta chains below all came from one sample that was sequenced in a study of T cells in Graves' hyperthyroidism and ophthalmopathy. Amplification yielded TCR beta CDR3 regions, with RNA transcripts as the source. The HTBI primer set was used in a first-round RT-PCR of the TCR CDR3. TCRdb passed the multiplex PCR reads through MiXCR, listing each CDR3 protein once. The table lists a few hundred thousand distinct CDR3 sequences, more than 12% of them singletons. The sample was blood. The receptors stem from a woman aged 25 to 39 with Graves' hyperthyroidism.

The rearrangement links TRBV11-2 to TRBJ2-1; no clear D. There are 12 residues in the CDR3. V was shortened by 8 bases and J by 10 bases, with 15 bases between the two germline ends. Germline V lookup: CDR1 SGHAT, CDR2 FQNNGV. This CDR3 reads CASGGGLGEQFF. CDR3 DNA: TGTGCCAGCGGCGGTGGTCTAGGGGAGCAGTTCTTC.

On this clonotype itself: A much bigger clone sits one base away, suggesting this may be a read error. In this CDR3 the conserved last residue, phenylalanine or tryptophan, is missing, so a read error is likely. The CDR3: CASSLIDTGNNEQFL. CDR3 bases: TGTGCCAGCAGCTTAATAGACACAGGGAACAATGAGCAGTTCCTC. The gene calls are TRBV7-3 and TRBJ2-1; D possibly corresponds to TRBD1 (6 bases). The CDR3 has 15 amino acids. CDR1 and CDR2 (germline): SGHTA, FQGTGA. The germline V and J ends were trimmed by 1 base and 5 bases, with 12 bases remaining between them.

This clonotype has only a few counts. This rearrangement joins TRBV11-2 to TRBJ1-2; 8 bases are a match to TRBD1. CDR3 length equals 17 residues. Losses at the gene ends were 4 bases for V and 8 bases for J; bases not matched to a gene: 18. Germline CDR1 SGHAT, CDR2 FQNNGV. This CDR3 is CASSSVVNDRGGKGYTF. The CDR3 nucleotides are TGTGCCAGCAGCTCGGTTGTAAACGACAGGGGAGGTAAAGGCTACACCTTC.

The chain carries TRBV30 and TRBJ1-6; no clear D. CDR1 and CDR2 (germline): GTSNPN, SVGIG (reference sequence). V gave up 4 bases and J gave up 7 bases, with 11 bases separating them. The CDR3 covers 13 residues. The CDR3 DNA follows: TGTGCCTGGACCCGGGGTGGGAATTCACCCCTCCACTTT. This encodes CAWTRGGNSPLHF.

This clonotype was seen a few times. The chain is built from TRBV18 and TRBJ2-7, with D maybe TRBD2 (5 bases). The germline gives CDR1 KGHSH, CDR2 LQKENI. Trimming left V 6 bases short and J 4 bases short, with 10 bases between. The CDR3 is made up of 12 amino acids. The CDR3 DNA reads as TGTGCCAGCTCCATTGGACTGTACGAGCAGTACTTC. This gives the protein CASSIGLYEQYF.

The sample holds many counts of this clonotype. The rearrangement links TRBV2 to TRBJ2-5, with D possibly being TRBD1 or TRBD2 (5 bases each). The CDR3 sequence is 14 residues long. Germline CDR1 is SNHLY and CDR2 is FYNNEI. Trimming pared 1 base from V and 7 bases from J, leaving 13 bases between. CDR3 region: CASSEVGTAGTQYF. Here the CDR3 DNA reads TGTGCCAGCAGTGAAGTTGGGACGGCGGGGACCCAGTACTTC.

This clonotype was seen a few times. This chain connects TRBV24-1 to TRBJ2-1, with 8 bases fitting TRBD1. CDR1 and CDR2 (germline): KGHDR, SFDVKD. V shed 1 base and J 6 bases; nucleotides not matched to a gene: 4. The CDR3 runs to 15 residues. CDR3 nucleotide sequence: TGTGCCACCAGTGATTTCTACGGACAGGGCAATGAGCAGTTCTTC. It yields the protein CATSDFYGQGNEQFF.

A few counts support this clonotype. The chain joins TRBV4-1 to TRBJ1-6; D not resolved. Germline assignment: CDR1 MGHRA and CDR2 YSYEKL. The CDR3 consists of 15 residues. Trimming left V 2 bases short and J 6 bases short, with 11 bases between. The CDR3: CASSQSTEINSPLHF. The CDR3 region has the DNA TGCGCCAGCAGCCAATCGACGGAGATTAATTCACCCCTCCACTTT.

This clonotype has a handful of counts. The V call is TRBV9, the J call TRBJ2-7, with 12 positions matching TRBD2. From germline, CDR1 is SGDLS and CDR2 YYNGEE. The CDR3 extends over 13 amino acids. After removal of 3 bases from V and 7 bases from J, the junction contained 2 bases not matched to a gene. CDR3 nucleotides: TGTGCCAGCAGCGAAGGGACTAGCGGGGAGCAGTACTTC. Translating gives CASSEGTSGEQYF.

This clonotype has a handful of counts. CDR3 nucleotide sequence: TGTGCCAGCAGCTTAGGGTACGGCGGACTGGCCGCCTCCTTAAATTCACCCCTCCACTTT. This encodes CASSLGYGGLAASLNSPLHF. This chain joins TRBV11-2 and TRBJ1-6; no firm D call. There are 20 residues in the CDR3. The V end was cut by 1 base, the J end by 7 bases, with 26 bases between. Looked up from germline, CDR1 is SGHAT and CDR2 is FQNNGV.

V gene TRBV25-1 combines with J gene TRBJ2-7; D unresolved. Looked up from germline, CDR1 is MGHDK and CDR2 is SYGVNS. V shed 11 bases and J shed 2 bases, with 19 bases lying between them. The CDR3 consists of 14 residues. CDR3 DNA sequence: TGTGCCGCACCGAACATCAAACCACCCTACGAGCAGTACTTC. Its translation: CAAPNIKPPYEQYF.

This clonotype showed up just a few times. The junction does not match germline at one end; this may be a read error. The V and J genes are TRBV20-1 and TRBJ1-1, with D unresolved. This CDR3 contains 12 residues. CDR1 and CDR2 from the germline V gene are DFQATT and SNEGSKA (reference sequence). In DNA form, the CDR3 reads TGCAGTGCCCTTTCCGGGAACACTGAAGCTTCCTTT. This encodes CSALSGNTEASF.

This clonotype occurred many times. The V and J genes are TRBV27 and TRBJ2-3; D is perhaps TRBD2 (6 bases). The germline V gene encodes CDR1 MNHEY and CDR2 SMNVEV (reference sequence). Deletions cut 3 bases from V and 0 bases from J, with 19 bases between. The CDR3 runs 18 residues. The CDR3 DNA reads as TGTGCCAGCAGTTTGGGGGGTTTCCCCCAATCTAGCACAGATACGCAGTATTTT. It specifies CASSLGGFPQSSTDTQYF.